These 14 T cell receptor beta chains were sequenced from one sample in a study of CD8 T cells in Susac syndrome. RNA amounts of about 0.5 to 1 ug underwent reverse transcription with random hexamers. Each CDR3 protein is one row after TCRdb ran MiXCR on the immunoSEQ multiplex PCR reads. Of 330,000 or so distinct CDR3 sequences listed, 89% are singletons. Sequencing used CD8+ T cells from PBMCs. The origin of the receptors is a human donor with multiple sclerosis.

V is TRBV7-2 and J is TRBJ1-2; D is possibly TRBD1 (5 bases). V lost 5 bases to trimming and J lost 5 bases, with 18 bases between them. The CDR3 sequence is 15 residues long. CDR1 is SGHTA and CDR2 is FQGNSA in the germline V gene. CDR3 coding DNA: TGTGCCAGCAGCCGAGACCCCGGGACGGTATATGGCTACACCTTC. This translates into CASSRDPGTVYGYTF.

The chain links TRBV9 to TRBJ2-1, with D possibly TRBD2 on 6 matching bases. The CDR3 contains 17 residues. Germline CDR1 reads SGDLS; CDR2 reads YYNGEE. Trimming removed 3 bases at V and 11 bases at J, with 27 bases between. CDR3 amino acids: CASSEGGEARMPMKQFF. CDR3 sequence (DNA): TGTGCCAGCAGCGAGGGCGGGGAGGCCAGGATGCCAATGAAGCAGTTCTTC.

This rearrangement joins TRBV19 to TRBJ2-7; the match to TRBD1 covers 7 bases. V shed 5 bases and J 2 bases; nucleotides not matched to a gene: 3. The length of the CDR3 is 13 residues. Per the germline V gene, CDR1 is LNHDA and CDR2 is SQIVND (reference sequence). The CDR3 reads CASSFGQAYEQYF. The CDR3, as DNA: TGTGCCAGTAGTTTCGGACAGGCCTACGAGCAGTACTTC.

This clonotype was detected once. The genes are TRBV13 and TRBJ1-5, with 8 positions matching TRBD1. Germline CDR1 reads PRHDT; CDR2 reads FYEKMQ (reference sequence). The CDR3 contains 15 residues. With V trimmed by 5 bases and J by 3 bases, 6 bases remained unmatched. The CDR3 is CASSNRGSHNQPQHF. CDR3 nucleotides: TGTGCCAGCAGCAACAGGGGGTCCCACAATCAGCCCCAGCATTTT.

The V and J genes are TRBV20-1 and TRBJ1-5; the D gene is possibly TRBD1 (5 bases). The CDR3 runs 13 residues. Germline CDR1 and CDR2: DFQATT and SNEGSKA (reference sequence). Trimming removed 6 bases at V and 9 bases at J, with 18 bases between. CDR3 region: CSAHVPGNVPQHF. CDR3 DNA sequence: TGCAGTGCCCACGTGCCAGGGAACGTGCCCCAGCATTTT.

J is TRBJ2-7 and V is TRBV2, with a tentative D call TRBD2 (6 bases). Germline CDR1 reads SNHLY; CDR2 reads FYNNEI. V lost 4 bases and J 2 bases, leaving 9 bases between the germline ends. The CDR3 spans 13 residues. CDR3 sequence reads: CASSAGVTYEQYF. In DNA form, the CDR3 reads TGTGCCAGCAGTGCGGGGGTGACCTACGAGCAGTACTTC.

The V and J genes are TRBV27 and TRBJ2-7; weak D call: TRBD1 (6 bases). Deletions cut 2 bases from V and 0 bases from J, with 8 bases between. Germline values: CDR1 MNHEY, CDR2 SMNVEV (reference sequence). The CDR3 is 14 amino acids. The CDR3: CASSLRGTSYEQYF. The CDR3 DNA is TGTGCCAGCAGTTTAAGGGGGACCTCCTACGAGCAGTACTTC.

The chain employs TRBV7-3 and TRBJ2-2; D is possibly TRBD2 (5 bases). The germline V gene has CDR1 SGHTA and CDR2 FQGTGA. This CDR3 has 14 residues. The V and J ends lost 0 bases and 5 bases respectively, with 7 bases between them. The CDR3 sequence: CASSLTPGTGELFF. The CDR3, as DNA: TGTGCCAGCAGCTTAACTCCGGGGACCGGGGAGCTGTTTTTT.

The chain is built from TRBV27 and TRBJ2-7, with 10 bases lining up with TRBD2. With 5 bases clipped from V and 7 bases from J, the junction kept 8 bases outside the gene matches. Germline lookup yields CDR1 MNHEY and CDR2 SMNVEV (reference sequence). The CDR3 has 14 residues. As DNA, the CDR3 is TGTGCCAGCAGTCCAGCGGGAGGGCCGAGGGAGCAGTACTTC. It encodes CASSPAGGPREQYF.

V is TRBV4-1 and J is TRBJ2-2; D unresolved. Germline CDR1 and CDR2: MGHRA and YSYEKL. CDR3 length: 15 amino acids. Trimming left V 0 bases short and J 8 bases short, with 13 bases between. The CDR3: CASSQDGRNRGELFF. CDR3 in DNA: TGCGCCAGCAGCCAAGACGGACGGAACAGAGGGGAGCTGTTTTTT.

The chain joins TRBV27 to TRBJ2-6; tentatively, D is TRBD2 (6 bases). Germline CDR1 is MNHEY and CDR2 is SMNVEV (reference sequence). The CDR3 has 15 residues. V was cut by 2 bases and J by 2 bases, with 7 bases left in between. This chain's CDR3 is CASSLGGPGANVLTF. In nucleotides, the CDR3 is TGTGCCAGCAGTTTAGGAGGGCCTGGGGCCAACGTCCTGACTTTC.

The chain couples TRBV24-1 to TRBJ1-5; D is unclear. The CDR3 runs 10 residues. Germline-derived CDR1 and CDR2 are KGHDR and SFDVKD. V lost 9 bases and J 5 bases, leaving 4 bases between the germline ends. The CDR3 sequence is CATGDQPQHF. DNA of the CDR3: TGTGCCACCGGGGATCAGCCCCAGCATTTT.

This clonotype was seen once. The chain recombines TRBV21-1 with TRBJ1-1; the table's D call, TRBD1, was not checked against the DNA. TRBV21-1 is an annotated pseudogene. The CDR3 is 16 amino acids. Written as DNA, the CDR3 is TGTGCCAGCAGCAAAGCGCAGGGACACCGGAACACTGAAGCTTTCTTT. It encodes CASSKAQGHRNTEAFF.

The chain employs TRBV9 and TRBJ2-5, with a possible D match to TRBD1 (7 bases). From germline, CDR1 is SGDLS and CDR2 YYNGEE. CDR3 length: 15 amino acids. The V and J ends lost 0 bases and 1 base respectively, with 10 bases between them. CDR3 bases: TGTGCCAGCAGCGTAGGTCAGGGGGGCCAAGAGACCCAGTACTTC. Amino acids: CASSVGQGGQETQYF.